Presented here are 27 T cell receptor beta chains from one specimen sequenced in a study of T cells in localized non-small cell lung cancer. This table comes from immunoSEQ multiplex PCR, and its TCRdb copy is limited to in-frame clones, with some not included. The sample contains 23,000 or so clones, 70% to 90% of which appear only once. This sample comprised peripheral blood mononuclear cells, obtained before any cancer treatment. These receptors were taken from a woman aged 35 to 70 with stage III lung adenocarcinoma.

This chain connects TRBV6-1 to TRBJ2-4; 8 bases are a match to TRBD1. Trimming at V came to 5 bases and at J to 14 bases, leaving 8 bases not matched to a gene. This CDR3 comprises 12 residues. Germline values: CDR1 MNHNS, CDR2 SASEGT. This chain's CDR3 is CASSTPGGPKYF. Here the CDR3 DNA reads TGTGCCAGCAGTACCCCAGGGGGCCCGAAGTACTTC.

The chain couples TRBV9 to TRBJ2-5; 14 bases fit TRBD2. The V gene end was trimmed by 7 bases and the J gene end by 2 bases; junction bases not matched to a gene: 10. CDR3 length: 17 amino acids. The germline gives CDR1 SGDLS, CDR2 YYNGEE. CDR3 residues: CASSPRTSGGLQETQYF. The CDR3 nucleotides read TGTGCCAGCTCCCCCCGGACTAGCGGGGGGTTGCAAGAGACCCAGTACTTC.

This clone has only one observation. The V gene is TRBV9, the J gene TRBJ1-1; tentatively, D is TRBD1 (5 bases). CDR3 length: 16 amino acids. Germline V gives CDR1 SGDLS, CDR2 YYNGEE. V lost 0 bases and J 1 base, leaving 13 bases between the germline ends. CDR3 DNA sequence: TGTGCCAGCAGCGTAGGGGTGGGGCAGGCGAACACTGAAGCTTTCTTT. Amino acids: CASSVGVGQANTEAFF.

The rearrangement links TRBV19 to TRBJ1-1; no clear D. The CDR3 length is 12 residues. Between the trimmed V and J ends, which lost 4 bases and 11 bases, there was a span of 14 bases. From germline, CDR1 is LNHDA and CDR2 SQIVND (reference sequence). The CDR3 is CASSTQRWEAFF. CDR3 sequence (DNA): TGTGCCAGTAGTACTCAACGGTGGGAGGCTTTCTTT.

The genes are TRBV30 and TRBJ2-3; perhaps TRBD1 as D (6 bases). The V gene lost 1 base and the J gene lost 3 bases, with 14 bases spanning the gap. The CDR3 contains 15 residues. CDR1 and CDR2 from the germline V gene are GTSNPN and SVGIG (reference sequence). The CDR3: CAWSAGTPGTDTQYF. The DNA of the CDR3 is TGTGCCTGGAGTGCCGGGACACCGGGAACAGATACGCAGTATTTT.

This chain connects TRBV7-7 to TRBJ2-1, with 8 bases identical to TRBD1. CDR3 length: 14 residues. After removal of 5 bases from V and 6 bases from J, the junction contained 6 bases not matched to a gene. The germline V gene encodes CDR1 SSHAT and CDR2 FNYEAQ (reference sequence). The CDR3 DNA is TGTGCCAGCAGCCCTAATACAGGGGGCAATGAGCAGTTCTTC. Translated: CASSPNTGGNEQFF.

The chain combines TRBV19 with TRBJ1-2; 7 bases line up with TRBD1. This CDR3 is 13 amino acids long. The junction had 13 bases not matched to a gene; V was cut back by 10 bases and J by 8 bases. In germline, CDR1 is LNHDA, CDR2 SQIVND (reference sequence). CDR3 nucleotides: TGTGCCACCGAACGAGGGGGCTTGGGGGGCTACACCTTC. It specifies CATERGGLGGYTF.

The chain combines TRBV30 with TRBJ2-1; TRBD2 matches 7 bases. V dropped 5 bases and J dropped 7; count of bases not matched to a gene: 8. Germline V gives CDR1 GTSNPN, CDR2 SVGIG (reference sequence). This CDR3 spans 13 amino acids. The CDR3 DNA sequence: TGTGCCTGGGGAGGGGAGGGTGGAAATGAGCAGTTCTTC. It codes for CAWGGEGGNEQFF.

This clone has only one observation. The V gene is TRBV7-6, the J gene TRBJ1-2; D is unclear. The CDR3 is 14 amino acids. Germline V gives CDR1 SGHVS, CDR2 FNYEAQ. Trimming pared 5 bases from V and 5 bases from J, leaving 15 bases between. The CDR3 protein is CASSPDGQRYGYTF. In nucleotides, the CDR3 is TGTGCCAGCAGCCCTGACGGTCAGAGATATGGCTACACCTTC.

The chain uses TRBV4-3 and TRBJ1-2; weak D call: TRBD1 (5 bases). This CDR3 contains 15 residues. In germline, CDR1 is LGHNA, CDR2 YSLEER. Between the trimmed V and J ends, which lost 0 bases and 6 bases, there was a span of 14 bases. CDR3 sequence (DNA): TGCGCCAGCAGCCAAGAGGGGAGATTCAGGGATGGCTACACCTTC. Its protein product is CASSQEGRFRDGYTF.

The chain employs TRBV14 and TRBJ1-1; D call uncertain. V lost 5 bases and J 3 bases, leaving 10 bases between the germline ends. The CDR3 is 13 amino acids. The germline V gene has CDR1 SGHDN and CDR2 FVKESK. CDR3 bases: TGTGCCAGCAGCACACGGATGGACACTGAAGCTTTCTTT. Translation: CASSTRMDTEAFF.

V and J are TRBV7-9 and TRBJ1-4, with 7 bases fitting TRBD1. V dropped 5 bases and J dropped 3; count of bases not matched to a gene: 6. The CDR3 is 15 amino acids. Per the germline V gene, CDR1 is SEHNR and CDR2 is FQNEAQ (reference sequence). As DNA, the CDR3 is TGTGCCAGCAGCGACTACAGGGGCTCTAATGAAAAACTGTTTTTT. It yields the protein CASSDYRGSNEKLFF.

This chain uses TRBV11-3 with TRBJ1-4; tentative D call: TRBD1 (5 bases). The CDR3 runs 15 residues. Trimming shortened V by 0 bases and J by 8 bases, and 13 bases separated the two germline ends. Germline V lookup: CDR1 SGHNT, CDR2 YENEEA. The CDR3: CASSLDGTPGEKLFF. CDR3 DNA sequence: TGTGCCAGCAGCTTAGACGGGACTCCTGGAGAAAAACTGTTTTTT.

This sequence joins TRBV7-9 and TRBJ2-7; 8 bases match TRBD1. Germline loops: CDR1 SEHNR, CDR2 FQNEAQ (reference sequence). After removal of 5 bases from V and 2 bases from J, the junction contained 5 bases not matched to a gene. CDR3 length: 14 residues. CDR3 coding DNA: TGTGCCAGCAGCACGGACAGGGTTCCCTACGAGCAGTACTTC. Its translation: CASSTDRVPYEQYF.

The chain couples TRBV4-1 to TRBJ2-7; TRBD1 agrees at 9 bases. Germline trimming cut 2 bases from V and 6 bases from J; bases unmatched to any gene: 8. The CDR3 extends over 15 amino acids. CDR1 is MGHRA and CDR2 is YSYEKL in the germline V gene. CDR3 nucleotide sequence: TGCGCCAGCAGCCAATACAGGGGGCCTAGGACCGAGCAGTACTTC. This gives the protein CASSQYRGPRTEQYF.

The chain employs TRBV2 and TRBJ2-7, with D maybe TRBD1 (5 bases). Trimming stripped 7 bases from V and 3 bases from J, with 13 bases between. CDR3 size: 13 residues. The germline gives CDR1 SNHLY, CDR2 FYNNEI. The chain's CDR3 is CASTSTGFYEQYF. CDR3 nucleotide sequence: TGTGCCAGCACCAGCACAGGATTCTACGAGCAGTACTTC.

This chain links TRBV7-2 with TRBJ1-5; no definite D call. In germline, CDR1 is SGHTA, CDR2 FQGNSA. CDR3 length: 14 residues. The ends were cut back, 5 bases at V and 3 bases at J, with 11 bases in the middle. CDR3 sequence (DNA): TGTGCCAGCAGCCTAGGACGGGACAATCAGCCCCAGCATTTT. As protein: CASSLGRDNQPQHF. Full variable domain (remainder filled in from reference TRBV7-2 and TRBJ1-5): GAGVSQSPSNKVTEKGKDVELRCDPISGHTALYWYRQSLGQGLEFLIYFQGNSAPDKSGLPSDRFSAERTGGSVSTLTIQRTQQEDSAVYLCASSLGRDNQPQHFGDGTRLSIL.

The CDR3 here is CASSSGQVETQYF. DNA for the CDR3: TGTGCCAGCAGCTCTGGACAGGTTGAGACCCAGTACTTC. The chain joins TRBV7-7 to TRBJ2-5; 7 nucleotides match TRBD1. The trim removed 4 bases at V and 5 bases at J, leaving 4 bases unmatched. Germline V gene data show CDR1 as SSHAT and CDR2 as FNYEAQ (reference sequence). The CDR3 length is 13 residues.

The chain employs TRBV9 and TRBJ1-2; no reliable D call. This CDR3 is built from 15 residues. The V end lost 3 bases, the J end lost 2 bases, and 14 bases lay between the germline ends. Germline assignment: CDR1 SGDLS and CDR2 YYNGEE. CDR3 in amino acids: CASSAPWWGNYGYTF. The DNA for the CDR3 is TGTGCCAGCAGCGCCCCTTGGTGGGGAAACTATGGCTACACCTTC. The entire variable domain, with the rest obtained from reference TRBV9 and TRBJ1-2, is as follows: DSGVTQTPKHLITATGQRVTLRCSPRSGDLSVYWYQQSLDQGLQFLIQYYNGEERAKGNILERFSAQQFPDLHSELNLSSLELGDSALYFCASSAPWWGNYGYTFGSGTRLTVV.

The V call is TRBV29-1, the J call TRBJ2-1; possibly TRBD1 for D (5 bases). Germline CDR1 is SQVTM and CDR2 is ANQGSEA. The V end was cut by 1 base, the J end by 12 bases, with 13 bases between. The CDR3 contains 12 residues. For the CDR3, the DNA is TGCAGCGTTGAAGCCTTGACAGATGCGCAGTTCTTC. This codes for CSVEALTDAQFF.

The rearrangement uses TRBV29-1 and TRBJ2-1; 9 bases line up with TRBD1. The CDR3 loop spans 16 amino acids. With 7 bases clipped from V and 5 bases from J, the junction kept 15 bases outside the gene matches. Germline V CDR1 and CDR2: SQVTM, ANQGSEA. The CDR3 nucleotides read TGCAGCGACCAACAGGGGGCAAGTCTACCTAACAATGAGCAGTTCTTC. Translating it yields CSDQQGASLPNNEQFF.

The V call is TRBV4-2, the J call TRBJ1-2, with D maybe TRBD1 (5 bases). The length of the CDR3 is 15 residues. Per the germline V gene, CDR1 is LGHNA and CDR2 is YNFKEQ. Trimming stripped 0 bases from V and 4 bases from J, with 12 bases between. Here the CDR3 reads CASSQDLEGVYGYTF. DNA of the CDR3: TGTGCCAGCAGCCAAGACCTGGAAGGGGTCTATGGCTACACCTTC.

The rearrangement joins TRBV5-1 to TRBJ2-7, with a tentative D call TRBD2 (6 bases). The germline V and J ends were trimmed by 6 bases and 0 bases, with 13 bases remaining between them. The CDR3 totals 14 residues. Germline V gives CDR1 SGHRS, CDR2 YFSETQ. CDR3 sequence reads: CASTGGMSSYEQYF. CDR3 nucleotide sequence: TGCGCCAGCACGGGCGGGATGAGCTCCTACGAGCAGTACTTC.

The V gene is TRBV29-1, the J gene TRBJ2-3, with D maybe TRBD2 (5 bases). V was cut by 4 bases and J by 9 bases, with 8 bases left in between. This CDR3 has 10 residues. CDR1 and CDR2 from the germline V gene are SQVTM and ANQGSEA. In nucleotides, the CDR3 is TGCAGCGTTGCGGGCGGGACGCAGTATTTT. It yields the protein CSVAGGTQYF.

The chain recombines TRBV9 with TRBJ2-3; no definite D call. The CDR3 runs 13 residues. In germline, CDR1 is SGDLS, CDR2 YYNGEE. Trimming cost V 4 bases and J 3 bases, with 9 bases left between them. The CDR3 here is CASSFSGTDTQYF. For the CDR3, the DNA is TGTGCCAGCAGCTTTAGTGGTACAGATACGCAGTATTTT. The full variable domain, in which reference TRBV9 and TRBJ2-3 provide the parts outside the CDR3, is DSGVTQTPKHLITATGQRVTLRCSPRSGDLSVYWYQQSLDQGLQFLIQYYNGEERAKGNILERFSAQQFPDLHSELNLSSLELGDSALYFCASSFSGTDTQYFGPGTRLTVL.

The V and J genes are TRBV6-1 and TRBJ1-2; D not resolved. The CDR3 consists of 12 residues. Germline CDR1 MNHNS, CDR2 SASEGT. V was clipped by 2 bases and J by 2 bases, with 3 bases between them. CDR3 bases: TGTGCCAGCAGTGAAAACAACTATGGCTACACCTTC. Translated, it gives CASSENNYGYTF.

This chain connects TRBV28 to TRBJ1-1; TRBD1 might be the D (5 bases). Germline-derived CDR1 and CDR2 are MDHEN and SYDVKM. V lost 0 bases and J lost 1, with 9 bases in between. This CDR3 contains 15 residues. In DNA, the CDR3 is TGTGCCAGCAGTTTATGGCAGGGAGGGAACACTGAAGCTTTCTTT. Amino acid sequence: CASSLWQGGNTEAFF. The complete variable domain, with remaining parts taken from reference TRBV28 and TRBJ1-1, reads DVKVTQSSRYLVKRTGEKVFLECVQDMDHENMFWYRQDPGLGLRLIYFSYDVKMKEKGDIPEGYSVSREKKERFSLILESASTNQTSMYLCASSLWQGGNTEAFFGQGTRLTVV.